This TCR beta chain was profiled in a study of T cell responses to AZD1222 COVID-19 vaccine. CDR1 and CDR2 (germline): LNHDA, SQIVND (reference sequence). V lost 6 bases to trimming and J lost 7 bases; unmatched junction nucleotides: 10. This CDR3 has 15 residues. Generated by immunoSEQ multiplex PCR, the TCRdb table keeps only in-frame clones and is missing some. This sample has 100,000 or so clones, with 88% found just once. This TCR was sampled from an adult in good health. This rearrangement joins TRBV19 to TRBJ1-5; 9 nucleotides agree with TRBD1. This material consisted of peripheral blood, taken on day 0 of AZD1222 vaccination. CDR3 protein: CASSYGQGSGQPQHF. For the CDR3, the DNA is TGTGCCAGTAGCTACGGACAGGGGTCAGGCCAGCCCCAGCATTTT.